This TCR beta chain was obtained from a study of response to subunit inactivated influenza vaccine. From germline, CDR1 is LGHNA and CDR2 YSLEER. The ends were cut back, 3 bases at V and 5 bases at J, with 13 bases in the middle. The CDR3 length is 14 residues. TCRdb recomputed calls from the RT-PCR reads with MiXCR, one row per CDR3 protein. The table has under 750,000 distinct CDR3 sequences, approximately 12% seen once. The chain is built from TRBV4-3 and TRBJ2-5, with D perhaps TRBD1 (6 bases). The receptor comes from a man aged 50 or older who received an inactivated influenza vaccine. Specimen: PBMCs from blood, collected on the day of vaccination. In DNA form, the CDR3 reads TGCGCCAGCAGCCACGACGGACAGCCCGAGACCCAGTACTTC. This codes for CASSHDGQPETQYF.